This TCR beta chain appears in the sequencing data of a study of T cells in tumors after PD-1 blockade. Only in-frame clones appear in the TCRdb table, and some are missing; sequencing was by immunoSEQ multiplex PCR. The repertoire has around 49,000 clones, about 84% of them found once; the top ten carry approximately 4.1%. The ends lost 2 bases at V and 4 bases at J; junction bases unmatched: 7. This CDR3 comprises 15 residues. Looked up from germline, CDR1 is LGHDT and CDR2 is YNNKEL (reference sequence). The receptor comes from a human donor with basal cell carcinoma. The chain couples TRBV3-1 (or the pseudogene TRBV3-2) to TRBJ2-7; 8 bases fit TRBD2. Sequencing used PBMCs, obtained before anti-PD-1 treatment. The CDR3, as DNA: TGTGCCAGCAGCCAAACTAGCGGCGCGAGGTACGAGCAGTACTTC. It yields the protein CASSQTSGARYEQYF.